The T cell receptor beta chain under discussion was sequenced for a study of cytomegalovirus exposure and HLA in healthy donors. Findings of the study overall: In vitro experiments confirmed that a few CMV-associated chains were specific for CMV antigens. Some segments of the V type, notably TRBV6-2 and TRBV6-3, were excluded as indistinguishable. Per published reports, the classifier diagnosed cytomegalovirus status with high specificity and sensitivity.

V lost 7 bases to trimming and J lost 4 bases; unmatched junction nucleotides: 0. CDR3 size: 11 residues. Germline loops: CDR1 MNHEY, CDR2 SVGAGI. This clone has more than one count but fewer than ten. Its matching antigen is unknown. The primer mix had 60 Vbeta and 13 Jbeta primers. The data were produced by immunoSEQ multiplex PCR, yet TCRdb's version contains in-frame clones alone and is incomplete. The sample lists 110,000 to 150,000 clones, around 82% occurring once. The sample consisted of PBMCs. This clonotype was obtained from a man aged 18 to 29 in good health and CMV-seropositive. J is TRBJ1-2 and V is TRBV6-5; the match to TRBD1 covers 7 bases. The CDR3 coding sequence is TGTGCCAGCACAGGGGGCTATGGCTACACCTTC. Protein product: CASTGGYGYTF.